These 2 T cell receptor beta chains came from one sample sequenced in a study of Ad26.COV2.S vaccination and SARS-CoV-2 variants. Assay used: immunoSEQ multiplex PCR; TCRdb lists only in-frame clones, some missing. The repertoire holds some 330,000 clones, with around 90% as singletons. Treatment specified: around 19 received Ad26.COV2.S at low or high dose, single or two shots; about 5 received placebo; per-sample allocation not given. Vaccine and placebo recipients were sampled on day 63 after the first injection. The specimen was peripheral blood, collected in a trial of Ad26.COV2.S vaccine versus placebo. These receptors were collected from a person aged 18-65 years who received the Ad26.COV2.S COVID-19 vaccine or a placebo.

The CDR3 protein is CASSFGTETSDWEKLFF. DNA of the CDR3: TGTGCCAGCAGTTTCGGGACAGAGACATCGGATTGGGAAAAACTGTTTTTT. V usage is TRBV28 and J usage is TRBJ1-4, with 7 nucleotides matching TRBD1. CDR3 length equals 17 residues. In germline, CDR1 is MDHEN, CDR2 SYDVKM. After removal of 3 bases from V and 8 bases from J, the junction contained 15 bases not matched to a gene.

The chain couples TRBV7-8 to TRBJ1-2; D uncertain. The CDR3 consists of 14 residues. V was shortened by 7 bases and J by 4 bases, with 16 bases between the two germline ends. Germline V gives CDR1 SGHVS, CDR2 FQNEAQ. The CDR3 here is CASNLLGETYGYTF. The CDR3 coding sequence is TGTGCCAGCAACCTCCTGGGAGAGACCTATGGCTACACCTTC.